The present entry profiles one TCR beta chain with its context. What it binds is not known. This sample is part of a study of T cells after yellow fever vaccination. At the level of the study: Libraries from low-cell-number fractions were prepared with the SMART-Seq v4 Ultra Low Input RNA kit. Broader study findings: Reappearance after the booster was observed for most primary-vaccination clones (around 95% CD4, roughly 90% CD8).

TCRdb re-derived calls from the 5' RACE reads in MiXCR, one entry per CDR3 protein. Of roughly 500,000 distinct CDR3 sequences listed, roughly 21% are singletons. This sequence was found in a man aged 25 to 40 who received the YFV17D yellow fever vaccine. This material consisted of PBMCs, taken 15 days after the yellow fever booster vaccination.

The CDR3 here is CSVGQGSYGYTF. DNA for the CDR3: TGCAGCGTGGGCCAGGGGAGTTATGGCTACACCTTC. J is TRBJ1-2 and V is TRBV29-1; maybe TRBD1 (6 bases). CDR3 size: 12 residues. Germline CDR1 reads SQVTM; CDR2 reads ANQGSEA. Trimming pared 6 bases from V and 5 bases from J, leaving 13 bases between.